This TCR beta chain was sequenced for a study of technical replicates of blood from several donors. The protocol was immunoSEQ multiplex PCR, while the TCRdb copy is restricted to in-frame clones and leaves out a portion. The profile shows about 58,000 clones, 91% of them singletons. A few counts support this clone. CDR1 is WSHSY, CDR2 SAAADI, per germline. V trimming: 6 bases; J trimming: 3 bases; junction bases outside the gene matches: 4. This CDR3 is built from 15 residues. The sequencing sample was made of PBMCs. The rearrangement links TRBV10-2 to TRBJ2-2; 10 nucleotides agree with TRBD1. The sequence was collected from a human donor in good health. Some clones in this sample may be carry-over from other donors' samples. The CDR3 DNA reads TGCGCCAGCAGCACCGGGACAGGGGACACCGGGGAGCTGTTTTTT. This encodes CASSTGTGDTGELFF.